These 19 T cell receptor beta chains came from one sample sequenced in a study of cytomegalovirus exposure and HLA in healthy donors. PCR amplification relied on 60 Vbeta primers (plus 13 Jbeta primers). Method: immunoSEQ multiplex PCR; TCRdb's copy keeps in-frame clones and lacks some. The sample shows about 140,000 clones, roughly 70% of them seen only once. What was sequenced was PBMCs. Receptor source: a man aged 25 to 45 in good health and CMV-seronegative.

This rearrangement joins TRBV27 to TRBJ2-3; 7 positions match TRBD1. Germline CDR1 MNHEY, CDR2 SMNVEV (reference sequence). J was trimmed by 0 bases and V by 7 bases; bases with no gene match: 4. The CDR3 extends over 14 amino acids. CDR3 sequence (DNA): TGTGCCAGCAAACAGGGGTACAGCACAGATACGCAGTATTTT. This translates into CASKQGYSTDTQYF.

This chain links TRBV4-2 with TRBJ1-1; 9 positions match TRBD1. Trimming took 1 base from V and 6 from J; bases not matched to a gene: 12. The CDR3 extends over 17 amino acids. The germline V gene encodes CDR1 LGHNA and CDR2 YNFKEQ. CDR3 in amino acids: CASSQGTGALGFAEAFF. For the CDR3, the DNA is TGTGCCAGCAGCCAAGGGACAGGGGCCTTAGGGTTCGCTGAAGCTTTCTTT.

The J gene is TRBJ1-1, the V gene TRBV28, with D unresolved. The CDR3 covers 13 residues. Per germline, CDR1 MDHEN and CDR2 SYDVKM. V lost 7 bases to trimming and J lost 8 bases, with 17 bases between them. This CDR3 reads CASIFQLGREAFF. The CDR3 nucleotides read TGTGCCAGCATCTTTCAATTGGGGAGGGAAGCTTTCTTT.

Only a few counts were recorded for this clone. The rearrangement uses TRBV5-5 and TRBJ2-7; tentative D call: TRBD1 (5 bases). Trimming pared 0 bases from V and 2 bases from J, leaving 9 bases between. Germline V gene data show CDR1 as SGHKS and CDR2 as YYEKEE (reference sequence). This CDR3 contains 14 residues. The DNA of the CDR3 is TGTGCCAGCAGCTTGGGCCAAGGGGCCTACGAGCAGTACTTC. It specifies CASSLGQGAYEQYF.

The rearrangement uses TRBV7-9 and TRBJ2-3; no definite D call. This CDR3 has 14 amino acids. Germline-derived CDR1 and CDR2 are SEHNR and FQNEAQ (reference sequence). V lost 3 bases and J lost 3, with 10 bases in between. CDR3: CASSLADNTDTQYF. CDR3 bases: TGTGCCAGCAGCTTGGCGGATAATACAGATACGCAGTATTTT.

V gene TRBV7-2 combines with J gene TRBJ1-1; D is uncertain. V was trimmed by 2 bases and J by 2 bases, leaving 6 bases between them. The CDR3 has 13 residues. The V gene's germline CDR1 is SGHTA and CDR2 FQGNSA. In nucleotides, the CDR3 is TGTGCCAGCAGCTTATATTATAACACTGAAGCTTTCTTT. Its protein is CASSLYYNTEAFF.

A single count supports this clone. The V gene is TRBV10-2, the J gene TRBJ1-1, with TRBD1 matching 8 bases. V was clipped by 5 bases and J by 0 bases; unmatched bases: 2. Germline V CDR1 and CDR2: WSHSY, SAAADI. The CDR3 has 14 amino acids. CDR3 amino acids: CASSKDRVNTEAFF. The CDR3 coding sequence is TGCGCCAGCAGTAAGGACAGGGTGAACACTGAAGCTTTCTTT.

The rearrangement joins TRBV28 to TRBJ1-2; D is unresolved. The CDR3 covers 13 residues. Germline CDR1 reads MDHEN; CDR2 reads SYDVKM. The ends were cut back, 3 bases at V and 5 bases at J, with 10 bases in the middle. The CDR3 nucleotides read TGTGCCAGCAGTTTCGCGGGCAGTTATGGCTACACCTTC. This encodes CASSFAGSYGYTF.

This clone was seen just once. The CDR3 nucleotides read TGTGCCAGCAGCCCCATGACTAGCGGCACCTACGAGCAGTACTTC. Translating it yields CASSPMTSGTYEQYF. This sequence joins TRBV9 and TRBJ2-7; 9 positions agree with TRBD2. V trimming: 4 bases; J trimming: 2 bases; junction bases outside the gene matches: 7. The CDR3 is 15 amino acids. CDR1 is SGDLS, CDR2 YYNGEE, per germline. The full variable domain, rest sourced from reference TRBV9 and TRBJ2-7, is DSGVTQTPKHLITATGQRVTLRCSPRSGDLSVYWYQQSLDQGLQFLIQYYNGEERAKGNILERFSAQQFPDLHSELNLSSLELGDSALYFCASSPMTSGTYEQYFGPGTRLTVT.

This clone appeared a single time. The rearrangement joins TRBV19 to TRBJ2-3; possibly TRBD2 for D (6 bases). V dropped 0 bases and J dropped 4 bases, with 8 bases sitting between them. The CDR3 runs to 14 residues. Germline values: CDR1 LNHDA, CDR2 SQIVND (reference sequence). The CDR3 region is CASSIDWGADTQYF. The CDR3 DNA sequence: TGTGCCAGTAGTATAGATTGGGGGGCAGATACGCAGTATTTT.

The chain carries TRBV5-1 and TRBJ2-2, with a weak D call TRBD2 (6 bases). CDR1 is SGHRS and CDR2 is YFSETQ in the germline V gene. The CDR3 spans 15 residues. Trimming removed 0 bases from V and 6 bases from J, with 12 bases in between. The CDR3 nucleotides read TGCGCCAGCAGCTTGGGGGCTAGCGACGCCGGGGAGCTGTTTTTT. Translated: CASSLGASDAGELFF. The complete variable domain, with remaining parts taken from reference TRBV5-1 and TRBJ2-2, reads KAGVTQTPRYLIKTRGQQVTLSCSPISGHRSVSWYQQTPGQGLQFLFEYFSETQRNKGNFPGRFSGRQFSNSRSEMNVSTLELGDSALYLCASSLGASDAGELFFGEGSRLTVL.

CDR3 protein: CAWGLGTGGDEAFF. In DNA, the CDR3 is TGTGCCTGGGGGCTGGGGACAGGGGGGGACGAAGCTTTCTTT. This chain links TRBV30 with TRBJ1-1; 11 nucleotides line up with TRBD1. Germline CDR1 reads GTSNPN; CDR2 reads SVGIG (reference sequence). This CDR3 is built from 14 residues. V lost 5 bases, J lost 8 bases, and 10 bases stayed unmatched.

CDR3 bases: TGTGCCAGCGCCCGGGGGGGGAATGAAAAACTGTTTTTT. This codes for CASARGGNEKLFF. The gene calls are TRBV7-8 and TRBJ1-4; the D gene is possibly TRBD1 (5 bases). This CDR3 has 13 amino acids. CDR1 SGHVS and CDR2 FQNEAQ come from the germline V gene. Trimming left V 8 bases short and J 5 bases short, with 12 bases between.

The V and J genes are TRBV2 and TRBJ2-5; 11 nucleotides line up with TRBD2. V lost 7 bases and J lost 3; bases outside the gene matches: 4. CDR3 length equals 14 residues. The germline V gene encodes CDR1 SNHLY and CDR2 FYNNEI. This CDR3 reads CASTQTSGEETQYF. CDR3 coding DNA: TGTGCCAGCACCCAGACTAGCGGGGAAGAGACCCAGTACTTC.

The chain employs TRBV10-3 and TRBJ1-1; D uncertain. The CDR3 consists of 13 residues. Germline lookup yields CDR1 ENHRY and CDR2 SYGVKD. The ends were cut back, 4 bases at V and 1 base at J, with 7 bases in the middle. DNA for the CDR3: TGTGCCATCAGTGGGCAGGAGAACACTGAAGCTTTCTTT. Residues: CAISGQENTEAFF.

This chain joins TRBV10-3 and TRBJ1-2; 10 nucleotides align to TRBD1. Germline CDR1 reads ENHRY; CDR2 reads SYGVKD. The CDR3 extends over 16 amino acids. The V gene end was trimmed by 8 bases and the J gene end by 8 bases; junction bases not matched to a gene: 17. The CDR3 DNA reads as TGTGCCATCGTGGCGGTCGGGACAGGGGATTCGAAGGGCTACACCTTC. Encoded protein: CAIVAVGTGDSKGYTF.

The genes are TRBV4-1 and TRBJ1-4, with D tentatively TRBD1 (5 bases). CDR3 length: 14 residues. CDR1 is MGHRA, CDR2 YSYEKL, per germline. V was cut by 1 base and J by 7 bases, with 10 bases left in between. CDR3 residues: CASSQGGLLEKLFF. DNA of the CDR3: TGCGCCAGCAGCCAAGGGGGCCTTCTTGAAAAACTGTTTTTT.

V and J are TRBV6-6 and TRBJ2-3; D remains ambiguous. This CDR3 spans 14 amino acids. The V gene lost 0 bases and the J gene lost 0 bases, with 4 bases spanning the gap. Germline loops: CDR1 MNHNY, CDR2 SVGAGI (reference sequence). CDR3 DNA: TGTGCCAGCAGTTACTCGGCCAGCACAGATACGCAGTATTTT. Translated, it gives CASSYSASTDTQYF.

The V and J genes are TRBV27 and TRBJ2-1, with 10 bases lining up with TRBD2. The CDR3 covers 17 residues. The V segment lost 5 bases and the J segment 8 bases; nucleotides outside the gene matches: 15. Looked up from germline, CDR1 is MNHEY and CDR2 is SMNVEV (reference sequence). CDR3 residues: CASSHSTPSGSGHEQFF. In nucleotides, the CDR3 is TGTGCCAGCAGTCACTCCACGCCTAGCGGGAGTGGGCATGAGCAGTTCTTC.